This TCR beta chain came from a study of beta chain features in type 1 diabetes. Overall study context: Age and gender were similar between patients and healthy donors, as were cell yields. General study points: Shorter TCRB CDR3s, moderately but significantly so, marked every one of the four CD4+ subsets in Type 1 diabetes patients.

Germline CDR1 and CDR2: SGHRS and YFSETQ. This CDR3 region has 15 residues. V gave up 4 bases and J gave up 3 bases; unmatched junction bases: 10. This clone was seen a few times. Antigen: not known. Naive, central memory, regulatory and stem cell-like memory cells within the CD4+ compartment were sorted using CD45RO/CCR7/CD25/CD127/CD95/CD27. Isolated RNA was reverse transcribed in full, so expressed TCRB transcripts were sequenced. TCRdb's table, derived via immunoSEQ multiplex PCR, lists solely in-frame clones and lacks some. The sample lists hundreds of thousands of clones; roughly 15% were seen once.

The receptor comes from a man aged 18 to 30 with type 1 diabetes. The sequencing input was naive CD4+ T cells from blood. The chain recombines TRBV5-1 with TRBJ2-7; TRBD2 matches at 7 bases. CDR3 nucleotide sequence: TGCGCCAGCAGCCTGGGGGAGGCGGGAGTCTACGAGCAGTACTTC. This codes for CASSLGEAGVYEQYF.